One sample yielded the 6 T cell receptor beta chains listed below, sequenced in a study of human T cells and chemical hapten exposure. TCRdb processed the RACE reads anew with MiXCR; each CDR3 protein has one entry. The sample carries 350,000 to 400,000 distinct CDR3 sequences, approximately 5% recorded once. The time point denotes: pre-sensitization, week 0. Treatment of the sample: therapeutic diphenylcyclopropenone sensitization with weekly scalp DPC. The sequencing here drew on whole blood, taken in connection with sensitization to the hapten diphenylcyclopropenone (DPC). These TCRs come from a woman between 45 and 60 years old with alopecia areata. Some clones in this sample may be carry-over from other donors' samples.

This clonotype has more than one count but fewer than ten. The chain is built from TRBV2 and TRBJ2-1; 11 nucleotides match TRBD2. Trimming at V came to 8 bases and at J to 7 bases, leaving 10 bases not matched to a gene. CDR3 length equals 15 residues. CDR1 and CDR2 from the germline V gene are SNHLY and FYNNEI. The CDR3 protein is CASETLAGGGNEQFF. The DNA for the CDR3 is TGTGCCAGCGAAACCCTAGCGGGGGGAGGTAATGAGCAGTTCTTC.

The chain combines TRBV6-1 with TRBJ2-1, with 11 bases lining up with TRBD2. The ends lost 6 bases at V and 6 bases at J; junction bases unmatched: 10. CDR1 and CDR2 from the germline V gene are MNHNS and SASEGT. This CDR3 comprises 16 residues. CDR3 residues: CASREILAGGANEQFF. The CDR3 bases are TGTGCCAGCAGAGAAATATTAGCGGGGGGGGCCAATGAGCAGTTCTTC.

This clonotype turned up a few times. The genes are TRBV5-1 and TRBJ2-7; D is tentatively TRBD1 or TRBD2 (5 bases each). Trimming removed 9 bases from V and 0 bases from J, with 10 bases in between. The length of the CDR3 is 12 residues. Germline V CDR1 and CDR2: SGHRS, YFSETQ. CDR3 protein: CATMGDSYEQYF. CDR3 DNA sequence: TGCGCCACCATGGGGGACTCCTACGAGCAGTACTTC.

The genes are TRBV18 and TRBJ1-3; D is ambiguous. The V gene's germline CDR1 is KGHSH and CDR2 LQKENI. The CDR3 is 16 amino acids. With 1 base removed from V and 4 bases from J, the gap between germline ends came to 14 bases. CDR3 sequence (DNA): TGTGCCAGCTCACCACAAACACGGGCAATGGGAAACACCATATATTTT. As protein: CASSPQTRAMGNTIYF.

Ten or more counts support this clonotype. This chain connects TRBV7-9 to TRBJ2-5; D gene uncertain. CDR1 and CDR2 (germline): SEHNR, FQNEAQ (reference sequence). Trimming pared 1 base from V and 3 bases from J, leaving 3 bases between. CDR3 size: 12 residues. The chain's CDR3 is CASSLEEETQYF. CDR3 in DNA: TGTGCCAGCAGCTTAGAGGAAGAGACCCAGTACTTC.

This clonotype showed up many times. The chain links TRBV12-2 to TRBJ2-7; the table calls TRBD1, which could not be checked here. TRBV12-2 is marked as a pseudogene. CDR3 size: 16 residues. CDR3 DNA: TGTGCAAGTCGCTTAGGATACAGGCTGGGGGCCTACGAGCAGTACTTC. It translates to CASRLGYRLGAYEQYF.